The 30 T cell receptor beta chains in this list originate from one sample, sequenced in a study of blood T cell repertoires in COVID-19. Some clones are missing from TCRdb's copy, which holds only in-frame ones; the method was immunoSEQ multiplex PCR. This table holds about 52,000 clones, about 81% found once. The sample comprised peripheral blood. All receptors come from a woman aged 80 or older with COVID-19, enrolled during active disease.

The chain recombines TRBV11-1 with TRBJ2-3; TRBD2 aligns across 9 bases. J was trimmed by 5 bases and V by 5 bases; bases with no gene match: 8. The CDR3 loop spans 15 amino acids. Germline-derived CDR1 and CDR2 are SGHAT and FQDESV (reference sequence). The CDR3 is CASSHRTSDKDTQYF. The CDR3 DNA follows: TGTGCCAGCAGCCATCGGACTAGCGATAAAGATACGCAGTATTTT.

This clone has a handful of counts. The gene calls are TRBV11-2 and TRBJ2-7; D gene ambiguous. The CDR3 totals 12 residues. The V and J ends lost 3 bases and 2 bases respectively, with 5 bases between them. CDR1 SGHAT and CDR2 FQNNGV come from the germline V gene. CDR3 bases: TGTGCCAGCAGCTTGGCCACCTACGAGCAGTACTTC. Its protein product is CASSLATYEQYF.

V is TRBV14 and J is TRBJ2-7, with TRBD2 matching over 9 bases. The V and J ends lost 4 bases and 2 bases, in that order; junction bases with no gene match: 6. Germline CDR1 reads SGHDN; CDR2 reads FVKESK. The CDR3 loop spans 15 amino acids. The CDR3 bases are TGTGCCAGCAGCCCCAGGCTAGCGGGACCCTACGAGCAGTACTTC. It yields the protein CASSPRLAGPYEQYF.

This clone was observed a handful of times. V is TRBV19 and J is TRBJ1-2; 8 nucleotides line up with TRBD1. The germline V gene encodes CDR1 LNHDA and CDR2 SQIVND (reference sequence). The CDR3 length is 14 residues. V gave up 6 bases and J gave up 7 bases; unmatched junction bases: 10. The CDR3 DNA reads as TGTGCCAGTAGCGACAGGGGAAATATCGGTGGCTACACCTTC. This encodes CASSDRGNIGGYTF.

The chain recombines TRBV7-9 with TRBJ2-6; D is unclear. CDR1 and CDR2 from the germline V gene are SEHNR and FQNEAQ (reference sequence). V gave up 3 bases and J gave up 0 bases, with 15 bases separating them. The CDR3 totals 18 residues. CDR3 sequence reads: CASSFGLSPNSGANVLTF. The CDR3 bases are TGTGCCAGCAGCTTCGGCCTTAGCCCAAACTCTGGGGCCAACGTCCTGACTTTC.

The V and J genes are TRBV5-1 and TRBJ1-1; 9 bases align to TRBD1. CDR1 is SGHRS and CDR2 is YFSETQ in the germline V gene. V trimming: 6 bases; J trimming: 6 bases; junction bases outside the gene matches: 9. The CDR3 sequence is 14 residues long. CDR3 residues: CASTLDRGGAEAFF. CDR3 bases: TGCGCCAGCACCCTGGACAGGGGCGGCGCTGAAGCTTTCTTT.

The chain links TRBV7-2 to TRBJ2-1, with a possible D match to TRBD1 (6 bases). CDR3 length: 14 residues. Trimming took 5 bases from V and 8 from J, leaving 16 bases between them. Germline lookup yields CDR1 SGHTA and CDR2 FQGNSA. CDR3 sequence reads: CASSARTVSDEQFF. CDR3 nucleotide sequence: TGTGCCAGCAGCGCCCGGACAGTTTCGGATGAGCAGTTCTTC.

The V and J genes are TRBV7-9 and TRBJ1-2; TRBD1 matches 9 bases. This CDR3 is 15 amino acids long. Germline trimming cut 1 base from V and 8 bases from J; bases unmatched to any gene: 8. Germline V CDR1 and CDR2: SEHNR, FQNEAQ (reference sequence). The CDR3 DNA sequence: TGTGCCAGCAGCTTAGAGGACAGGGGAGTTGGGGGCTACACCTTC. It specifies CASSLEDRGVGGYTF.

The chain employs TRBV6-2 or TRBV6-3 and TRBJ2-3, with 8 bases that match TRBD1. V dropped 5 bases and J dropped 1; count of bases not matched to a gene: 5. CDR1 is MNHEY and CDR2 is SVGEGT in the germline V gene. This CDR3 contains 15 residues. Here the CDR3 reads CASSPGGAGTDTQYF. The DNA of the CDR3 is TGTGCCAGCAGTCCAGGGGGCGCGGGCACAGATACGCAGTATTTT.

The chain is built from TRBV19 and TRBJ1-1, with TRBD1 matching 7 bases. The V gene end was trimmed by 1 base and the J gene end by 1 base; junction bases not matched to a gene: 9. This CDR3 comprises 17 residues. Germline assignment: CDR1 LNHDA and CDR2 SQIVND (reference sequence). In DNA form, the CDR3 reads TGTGCCAGTAGTATAGTTGGGACAGCCTTTCCGAACACTGAAGCTTTCTTT. Amino acid sequence: CASSIVGTAFPNTEAFF.

V is TRBV29-1 and J is TRBJ2-1; D perhaps matches TRBD2 (5 bases). Trimming removed 8 bases at V and 7 bases at J, with 18 bases between. Germline V lookup: CDR1 SQVTM, CDR2 ANQGSEA. The CDR3 totals 13 residues. Written as DNA, the CDR3 is TGCAGCTTCCCAGCTCAGCCGGGAAATGAGCAGTTCTTC. Amino acids: CSFPAQPGNEQFF.

The rearrangement links TRBV7-3 to TRBJ2-1, with a weak D call TRBD2 (6 bases). The V and J ends lost 5 bases and 8 bases respectively, with 19 bases between them. The CDR3 spans 15 residues. The V gene's germline CDR1 is SGHTA and CDR2 FQGTGA. CDR3 region: CASSPTLTSFDEQFF. In DNA form, the CDR3 reads TGTGCCAGCAGCCCTACTCTCACTAGCTTCGATGAGCAGTTCTTC. Looking up the rest from reference TRBV7-3 and TRBJ2-1 gives the full variable domain: GAGVSQTPSNKVTEKGKYVELRCDPISGHTALYWYRQSLGQGPEFLIYFQGTGAADDSGLPNDRFFAVRPEGSVSTLKIQRTERGDSAVYLCASSPTLTSFDEQFFGPGTRLTVL.

The chain employs TRBV2 and TRBJ1-6; D unresolved. Trimming removed 3 bases at V and 5 bases at J, with 8 bases between. The CDR3 length is 14 residues. Per germline, CDR1 SNHLY and CDR2 FYNNEI. In DNA, the CDR3 is TGTGCCAGCAGTGAGCAGGCAGATAATTCACCCCTCCACTTT. Amino acid sequence: CASSEQADNSPLHF.

V and J are TRBV11-3 and TRBJ2-3; the D is unclear. This CDR3 contains 13 residues. Germline CDR1 is SGHNT and CDR2 is YENEEA. Trimming shortened V by 5 bases and J by 2 bases, and 8 bases separated the two germline ends. This CDR3 reads CASSLRNTDTQYF. CDR3 DNA: TGTGCCAGCAGCCTACGAAACACAGATACGCAGTATTTT.

The chain joins TRBV29-1 to TRBJ1-5; D might be TRBD1 (6 bases). The CDR3 sequence is 12 residues long. Trimming stripped 6 bases from V and 5 bases from J, with 11 bases between. Germline V gene data show CDR1 as SQVTM and CDR2 as ANQGSEA. The CDR3 protein is CSVGGADQPQHF. CDR3 nucleotide sequence: TGCAGCGTAGGGGGGGCGGATCAGCCCCAGCATTTT.

The genes are TRBV5-6 and TRBJ1-2, with D possibly being TRBD1 (6 bases). The CDR3 has 15 amino acids. The germline V and J ends were trimmed by 0 bases and 3 bases, with 12 bases remaining between them. CDR1 and CDR2 (germline): SGHDT, YYEEEE. Here the CDR3 DNA reads TGTGCCAGCAGCTTGGAGGGGGACGGGTACTATGGCTACACCTTC. It is translated as CASSLEGDGYYGYTF. Drawing the rest from reference TRBV5-6 and TRBJ1-2, the complete variable domain is DAGVTQSPTHLIKTRGQQVTLRCSPKSGHDTVSWYQQALGQGPQFIFQYYEEEERQRGNFPDRFSGHQFPNYSSELNVNALLLGDSALYLCASSLEGDGYYGYTFGSGTRLTVV.

The chain uses TRBV19 and TRBJ1-1; 7 nucleotides line up with TRBD1. The germline V gene encodes CDR1 LNHDA and CDR2 SQIVND (reference sequence). V was pared by 4 bases and J by 7 bases, with 12 bases of the junction left unmatched. This CDR3 comprises 15 residues. The CDR3: CASSRDDRERDEAFF. In DNA form, the CDR3 reads TGTGCCAGTAGTAGGGACGACAGGGAACGTGATGAAGCTTTCTTT.

The genes are TRBV5-4 and TRBJ2-2; 14 bases line up with TRBD2. The trim removed 4 bases at V and 0 bases at J, leaving 2 bases unmatched. Germline values: CDR1 SGHNT, CDR2 YYREEE (reference sequence). This CDR3 comprises 17 residues. As DNA, the CDR3 is TGTGCCAGCAGCACGGGACTAGCGGGAGCGAACACCGGGGAGCTGTTTTTT. Translating gives CASSTGLAGANTGELFF.

The rearrangement uses TRBV6-5 and TRBJ2-7; 9 nucleotides line up with TRBD1. Germline assignment: CDR1 MNHEY and CDR2 SVGAGI. J gave up 4 bases and V 6 bases, and 7 bases lay outside the gene matches. CDR3 length: 14 amino acids. The CDR3 protein is CASSLRDRAYEQYF. CDR3 coding DNA: TGTGCCAGCAGCCTCCGGGACAGGGCTTACGAGCAGTACTTC.

The genes are TRBV18 and TRBJ1-2, with 7 bases fitting TRBD1. V gave up 6 bases and J gave up 3 bases; unmatched junction bases: 16. Germline V gene data show CDR1 as KGHSH and CDR2 as LQKENI. This CDR3 region has 17 residues. The CDR3 protein is CASSTSTFGQEDYGYTF. The CDR3, as DNA: TGTGCCAGCTCCACCTCAACGTTCGGACAGGAGGACTATGGCTACACCTTC. The variable domain in full, with the rest retrieved from reference TRBV18 and TRBJ1-2, is NAGVMQNPRHLVRRRGQEARLRCSPMKGHSHVYWYRQLPEEGLKFMVYLQKENIIDESGMPKERFSAEFPKEGPSILRIQQVVRGDSAAYFCASSTSTFGQEDYGYTFGSGTRLTVV.

V gene TRBV30 combines with J gene TRBJ2-5; 8 nucleotides match TRBD2. The V gene's germline CDR1 is GTSNPN and CDR2 SVGIG (reference sequence). The CDR3 is 16 amino acids. The V segment lost 3 bases and the J segment 1 base; nucleotides outside the gene matches: 10. Here the CDR3 reads CAWRIAGRGSQETQYF. For the CDR3, the DNA is TGTGCCTGGAGAATAGCGGGACGCGGGTCCCAAGAGACCCAGTACTTC.

The rearrangement joins TRBV19 to TRBJ1-5, with D maybe TRBD1 (6 bases). Between the trimmed V and J ends, which lost 1 base and 2 bases, there was a span of 9 bases. CDR1 and CDR2 (germline): LNHDA, SQIVND (reference sequence). This CDR3 comprises 15 residues. The CDR3 region has the DNA TGTGCCAGTAGTATAGGAGGGGGAGGCAATCAGCCCCAGCATTTT. Residues: CASSIGGGGNQPQHF. Full variable domain (rest looked up from reference TRBV19 and TRBJ1-5): DGGITQSPKYLFRKEGQNVTLSCEQNLNHDAMYWYRQDPGQGLRLIYYSQIVNDFQKGDIAEGYSVSREKKESFPLTVTSAQKNPTAFYLCASSIGGGGNQPQHFGDGTRLSIL.

This clone occurred a few times. The V gene is TRBV6-6, the J gene TRBJ2-7, with 9 bases matching TRBD1. V dropped 0 bases and J dropped 5; count of bases not matched to a gene: 5. This CDR3 region has 15 residues. CDR1 is MNHNY and CDR2 is SVGAGI in the germline V gene (reference sequence). The CDR3 sequence is CASSYSTGGRNEQYF. CDR3 in DNA: TGTGCCAGCAGTTACTCGACAGGGGGAAGAAACGAGCAGTACTTC.

This clone was counted only a few times. The genes are TRBV9 and TRBJ2-7; the match to TRBD2 covers 7 bases. The length of the CDR3 is 15 residues. The germline gives CDR1 SGDLS, CDR2 YYNGEE. V trimming: 3 bases; J trimming: 5 bases; junction bases outside the gene matches: 11. CDR3 protein: CASSASGIPGDEQYF. CDR3 bases: TGTGCCAGCAGCGCAAGCGGGATCCCAGGCGACGAGCAGTACTTC.

CDR3 amino acids: CASSVGPSGTTGNTIYF. CDR3 DNA: TGCGCCAGCAGCGTGGGGCCCTCGGGAACAACTGGAAACACCATATATTTT. The rearrangement joins TRBV5-1 to TRBJ1-3; weak D call: TRBD1 (5 bases). Trimming took 4 bases from V and 2 from J, leaving 19 bases between them. This CDR3 spans 17 amino acids. Germline lookup yields CDR1 SGHRS and CDR2 YFSETQ.

The chain couples TRBV18 to TRBJ1-1; D is possibly TRBD1 (5 bases). There are 12 residues in the CDR3. Between the trimmed V and J ends, which lost 5 bases and 6 bases, there was a span of 10 bases. Germline CDR1 KGHSH, CDR2 LQKENI. CDR3 DNA: TGTGCCAGCTCAGGGGGGATCGCTGAAGCTTTCTTT. It is translated as CASSGGIAEAFF.

The chain is built from TRBV12-3 or TRBV12-4 and TRBJ2-7; D remains ambiguous. Trimming removed 0 bases at V and 3 bases at J, with 6 bases between. The CDR3 has 13 residues. CDR3 loop: CASSLAARYEQYF. DNA of the CDR3: TGTGCCAGCAGTTTAGCGGCCCGCTACGAGCAGTACTTC.

This rearrangement joins TRBV6-5 to TRBJ2-3; perhaps TRBD2 as D (6 bases). Trimming stripped 4 bases from V and 2 bases from J, with 13 bases between. CDR1 and CDR2 from the germline V gene are MNHEY and SVGAGI. The CDR3 extends over 15 amino acids. This CDR3 is CASSSAGTLTDTQYF. In nucleotides, the CDR3 is TGTGCCAGCAGTTCCGCCGGGACTCTCACAGATACGCAGTATTTT.

DNA for the CDR3: TGTGCCAGCAGCTTAGCGACAGGATCTTTTGAAGCTTTCTTT. Its translation is CASSLATGSFEAFF. The chain uses TRBV11-1 and TRBJ1-1, with D maybe TRBD1 (6 bases). With 0 bases removed from V and 7 bases from J, the gap between germline ends came to 12 bases. The V gene's germline CDR1 is SGHAT and CDR2 FQDESV (reference sequence). The length of the CDR3 is 14 residues.

This chain uses TRBV7-9 with TRBJ2-7, with 11 bases that match TRBD1. The CDR3 contains 18 residues. The V gene end was trimmed by 4 bases and the J gene end by 4 bases; junction bases not matched to a gene: 15. Germline assignment: CDR1 SEHNR and CDR2 FQNEAQ (reference sequence). The CDR3 region is CASSSNFGQGAFRYEQYF. The CDR3 DNA reads as TGTGCCAGCAGCTCCAATTTCGGACAGGGGGCGTTTCGGTACGAGCAGTACTTC.